The 12 T cell receptor beta chains in this list originate from one sample, sequenced in a study of T cell responses to AZD1222 COVID-19 vaccine. The assay was immunoSEQ multiplex PCR, and TCRdb's table has in-frame clones only and misses some. The sample yields roughly 200,000 clones, about 86% seen once. Source: peripheral blood, taken on day 0 of AZD1222 vaccination. These receptors were obtained from an adult in good health.

This clone was seen once. The chain employs TRBV27 and TRBJ2-7, with D perhaps matching TRBD1 (6 bases). Germline CDR1 is MNHEY and CDR2 is SMNVEV (reference sequence). The CDR3 length is 13 residues. The ends were cut back, 2 bases at V and 4 bases at J, with 9 bases in the middle. CDR3 amino acids: CASSLATGYEQYF. Here the CDR3 DNA reads TGTGCCAGCAGTTTAGCCACAGGGTACGAGCAGTACTTC.

The count of this clone is one. V gene TRBV3-1 (or the pseudogene TRBV3-2) combines with J gene TRBJ2-7, with D tentatively TRBD1 (7 bases). CDR3 size: 15 residues. Trimming took off 1 base at V and 3 bases at J, with 13 bases between the two ends. Germline CDR1 reads LGHDT; CDR2 reads YNNKEL (reference sequence). This CDR3 is CASSQGVRGVYEQYF. CDR3 sequence (DNA): TGTGCCAGCAGCCAAGGAGTCAGGGGGGTCTACGAGCAGTACTTC.

The CDR3 sequence: CASSLSGGQGHGVNGYTF. In DNA form, the CDR3 reads TGTGCCAGCAGTTTAAGTGGGGGACAGGGTCATGGAGTGAATGGCTACACCTTC. This chain joins TRBV27 and TRBJ1-2; 9 bases fit TRBD1. The CDR3 runs to 18 residues. Unmatched junction bases numbered 16, after V lost 2 bases and J lost 6 bases. The germline V gene has CDR1 MNHEY and CDR2 SMNVEV (reference sequence).

The chain recombines TRBV6-6 with TRBJ1-1; 9 bases match TRBD1. The V gene end was trimmed by 5 bases and the J gene end by 13 bases; junction bases not matched to a gene: 11. Germline lookup yields CDR1 MNHNY and CDR2 SVGAGI (reference sequence). The length of the CDR3 is 13 residues. CDR3 protein: CASSVDRGGWGFF. The CDR3, as DNA: TGTGCCAGCAGTGTGGACAGGGGAGGTTGGGGTTTCTTT.

The chain joins TRBV4-1 to TRBJ1-1, with 7 bases matching TRBD1. CDR3 size: 14 residues. CDR1 is MGHRA and CDR2 is YSYEKL in the germline V gene. Unmatched junction bases numbered 3, after V lost 2 bases and J lost 3 bases. CDR3 residues: CASSQLGQHTEAFF. DNA of the CDR3: TGCGCCAGCAGCCAACTGGGACAGCACACTGAAGCTTTCTTT.

In nucleotides, the CDR3 is TGTGCCAGCAGTTTATCGGCGCTAGCGGGGGGCAGGGGGTCCTACCAAGAGACCCAGTACTTC. Residues: CASSLSALAGGRGSYQETQYF. The chain links TRBV27 to TRBJ2-5, with 11 nucleotides matching TRBD2. V was clipped by 0 bases and J by 0 bases; unmatched bases: 15. CDR1 and CDR2 (germline): MNHEY, SMNVEV (reference sequence). The CDR3 is 21 residues long.

The chain couples TRBV6-1 to TRBJ2-6, with TRBD2 as a possible D gene (5 bases). Germline CDR1 reads MNHNS; CDR2 reads SASEGT. V gave up 3 bases and J gave up 1 base, with 10 bases separating them. This CDR3 has 16 residues. As DNA, the CDR3 is TGTGCCAGCAGTGAGTACGGAGGTTCTGGGGCCAACGTCCTGACTTTC. It encodes CASSEYGGSGANVLTF.

V gene TRBV20-1 combines with J gene TRBJ1-1; no firm D call. Germline V gene sequence: CDR1 DFQATT, CDR2 SNEGSKA (reference sequence). The CDR3 length is 11 residues. Deletions cut 6 bases from V and 5 bases from J, with 10 bases between. The CDR3 reads CSAHGRTEAFF. The CDR3 DNA sequence: TGCAGTGCGCATGGGAGAACTGAAGCTTTCTTT.

The V gene is TRBV9, the J gene TRBJ2-5; 9 positions agree with TRBD2. This CDR3 is built from 14 residues. V shed 0 bases and J 4 bases; nucleotides not matched to a gene: 1. Germline CDR1 and CDR2: SGDLS and YYNGEE. The CDR3 sequence: CASSVVSGGETQYF. The CDR3 bases are TGTGCCAGCAGCGTAGTTAGCGGGGGAGAGACCCAGTACTTC.

The J gene is TRBJ1-2, the V gene TRBV4-2; 10 positions agree with TRBD1. This CDR3 comprises 17 residues. V shed 1 base and J 4 bases; nucleotides not matched to a gene: 9. In germline, CDR1 is LGHNA, CDR2 YNFKEQ. This CDR3 is CASSQAPDRGRSYGYTF. CDR3 sequence (DNA): TGTGCCAGCAGCCAAGCTCCGGACAGGGGGAGAAGCTATGGCTACACCTTC.

The chain combines TRBV20-1 with TRBJ2-7; 10 bases fit TRBD1. CDR3 length: 14 amino acids. The V and J ends lost 3 bases and 3 bases, in that order; junction bases with no gene match: 5. CDR1 and CDR2 from the germline V gene are DFQATT and SNEGSKA (reference sequence). CDR3 residues: CSASRTGGGYEQYF. The CDR3 DNA reads as TGCAGTGCTAGTCGGACAGGGGGAGGCTACGAGCAGTACTTC.

DNA for the CDR3: TGTGCCAGCAGCTCCACCGATACGCCCCAGCATTTT. This translates into CASSSTDTPQHF. The chain recombines TRBV12-3 or TRBV12-4 with TRBJ1-5, with no clear D. V lost 6 bases to trimming and J lost 9 bases, with 12 bases between them. This CDR3 comprises 12 residues.